Listed below are T cell receptor beta chains from one sample, sequenced in a study of blood T cell repertoires in COVID-19. Profiled with immunoSEQ multiplex PCR; TCRdb holds only in-frame clones, not every one. The sample shows more than 80,000 clones, almost 80% of them seen only once. The sequencing sample was made of peripheral blood. All receptors derive from a human donor in a cohort sampled during active COVID-19. Each CDR3 is given with its conserved first and last residue. The D gene is left open where the match is weak. Clone size, where shown, is once, few, many, or a class for clones that have expanded.

d_gene,abundance,v_gene,j_gene,CDR3aa,CDR3nt
.,few,TRBV21-1,TRBJ2-3,CASSKGRRQTSTDTQYF,TGTGCCAGCAGCAAAGGGAGGCGGCAGACTAGCACAGATACGCAGTATTTT
TRBD2,few,TRBV19,TRBJ2-1,CASSRLAGALRTEQFF,TGTGCCAGTAGTCGACTAGCGGGAGCCCTACGTACTGAGCAGTTCTTC
.,once,TRBV5-1,TRBJ2-2,CASSLNGNTGTNTGELFF,TGCGCCAGCAGCTTGAATGGTAACACGGGGACAAACACCGGGGAGCTGTTTTTT
.,.,TRBV6-6,TRBJ2-3,CASLLADTQYF,TGTGCCAGCCTCCTAGCAGATACGCAGTATTTT
.,.,TRBV18,TRBJ2-3,CASSPDQGDTQYF,TGTGCCAGCTCACCGGACCAGGGAGATACGCAGTATTTT
.,.,TRBV18,TRBJ1-1,CASSPITGREAFF,TGTGCCAGCTCACCAATAACGGGTCGTGAAGCTTTCTTT
.,.,TRBV12-2,TRBJ2-1,CASRRRVYNEQFF,TGTGCAAGTCGCCGCAGGGTATACAATGAGCAGTTCTTC
TRBD1,.,TRBV24-1,TRBJ2-1,CATSAGDRGYNEQFF,TGTGCCACCAGTGCCGGGGACAGGGGCTACAATGAGCAGTTCTTC
TRBD2,.,TRBV5-6,TRBJ2-2,CASSVGSGGPFNTGELFF,TGTGCCAGCTCCGTGGGTAGCGGGGGCCCATTTAACACCGGGGAGCTGTTTTTT
TRBD1,.,TRBV28,TRBJ2-7,CASSSGTGPYEQYF,TGTGCCAGCAGCTCCGGGACAGGGCCGTACGAGCAGTACTTC
.,.,TRBV7-8,TRBJ1-2,CASSLGAVYGYTF,TGTGCCAGCAGCTTAGGGGCAGTCTATGGCTACACCTTC
TRBD2,.,TRBV3-1/TRBV3-2,TRBJ2-5,CASSQESAGGPKETQYF,TGTGCCAGCAGCCAAGAAAGCGCGGGGGGGCCGAAAGAGACCCAGTACTTC
TRBD1,.,TRBV18,TRBJ1-1,CASSPGTGRNTEAFF,TGTGCCAGCTCACCAGGGACAGGCAGGAACACTGAAGCTTTCTTT
.,.,TRBV11-2,TRBJ2-5,CASSPRFRETQYF,TGTGCCAGCAGCCCTAGATTCCGGGAGACCCAGTACTTC
.,.,TRBV28,TRBJ1-1,CASSSPTVNTEAFF,TGTGCCAGCAGTTCGCCGACAGTGAACACTGAAGCTTTCTTT
.,.,TRBV7-8,TRBJ2-7,CASSSRGQTYEQYF,TGTGCCAGCAGCTCCCGTGGACAGACCTACGAGCAGTACTTC
.,once,TRBV28,TRBJ2-2,CASSLDLSGGGELFF,TGTGCCAGCAGTTTAGATCTGAGCGGAGGCGGGGAGCTGTTTTTT
.,once,TRBV6-4,TRBJ2-7,CASRLRFSRKGEQYF,TGTGCCAGCAGGCTCCGGTTTAGCCGGAAGGGGGAGCAGTACTTC
TRBD1,.,TRBV28,TRBJ1-1,CASSLTGAGETEAFF,TGTGCCAGCAGTTTGACAGGGGCTGGAGAGACTGAAGCTTTCTTT
TRBD1,.,TRBV7-9,TRBJ1-2,CASSRSWDRADGYTF,TGTGCCAGCAGCAGATCGTGGGACAGGGCAGATGGCTACACCTTC
TRBD1,.,TRBV9,TRBJ2-5,CASSDSTGQGVTQYF,TGTGCCAGCAGCGATTCAACGGGACAGGGAGTGACCCAGTACTTC
TRBD1,.,TRBV6-5,TRBJ2-1,CASSGTGNEQFF,TGTGCCAGCAGCGGGACAGGGAACGAGCAGTTCTTC
.,.,TRBV28,TRBJ1-2,CASSVTAFYGYTF,TGTGCCAGCAGTGTAACAGCATTCTATGGCTACACCTTC
TRBD2,.,TRBV28,TRBJ2-5,CASSFLAGSPSQYF,TGTGCCAGCAGTTTTCTAGCGGGATCCCCCTCCCAGTACTTC
.,.,TRBV2,TRBJ1-3,CASSGEVNSGNTIYF,TGTGCCAGCAGTGGTGAGGTGAATTCTGGAAACACCATATATTTT
TRBD1,.,TRBV7-9,TRBJ1-3,CARQGASSGNTIYF,TGTGCCAGACAGGGGGCGAGCTCTGGAAACACCATATATTTT
.,medium-sized,TRBV5-1,TRBJ2-1,CASGQSVGGYNEQFF,TGCGCCAGCGGTCAAAGTGTCGGGGGATACAATGAGCAGTTCTTC
TRBD2,few,TRBV4-1,TRBJ2-1,CASSQPGLAGNNEQFF,TGCGCCAGCAGCCAACCTGGCCTAGCGGGGAACAATGAGCAGTTCTTC
TRBD1,.,TRBV7-2,TRBJ2-7,CASSLSVGVGGLYEQYF,TGTGCCAGCAGCTTGTCAGTGGGGGTAGGGGGCCTGTACGAGCAGTACTTC
.,.,TRBV1,TRBJ2-2,CTSSQAGTSNAGPGELFF,TGCACCAGCAGCCAGGCCGGGACTAGTAACGCGGGGCCCGGGGAGCTGTTTTTT
.,.,TRBV9,TRBJ2-5,CASSVGRAVEETQYF,TGTGCCAGCAGCGTAGGGAGGGCAGTAGAAGAGACCCAGTACTTC
TRBD1,.,TRBV6-5,TRBJ2-2,CASRQGATGELFF,TGTGCCAGCCGACAGGGTGCGACCGGGGAGCTGTTTTTT
.,.,TRBV20-1,TRBJ2-5,CSANLRETQYF,TGCAGTGCTAACCTACGGGAGACCCAGTACTTC
.,.,TRBV5-5,TRBJ1-2,CASSSSGQSPNYGYTF,TGTGCCAGCAGCTCTTCCGGACAGAGCCCTAACTATGGCTACACCTTC
TRBD2,once,TRBV5-1,TRBJ2-2,CASRASGFTGELFF,TGCGCCAGCAGGGCTAGCGGGTTCACCGGGGAGCTGTTTTTT
TRBD2,.,TRBV6-2/TRBV6-3,TRBJ2-7,CASSYPQGGGERYEQYF,TGTGCCAGCAGTTACCCCCAAGGCGGGGGGGAAAGATACGAGCAGTACTTC
.,.,TRBV5-8,TRBJ1-5,CASSSAGKGNQPQHF,TGTGCCAGCAGCTCGGCAGGGAAAGGCAATCAGCCCCAGCATTTT
.,.,TRBV3-1/TRBV3-2,TRBJ1-2,CASSQDVGGRGGYTF,TGTGCCAGCAGCCAAGATGTGGGGGGGCGCGGTGGCTACACCTTC
TRBD2,few,TRBV19,TRBJ2-5,CASTASGEGETQYF,TGTGCCAGTACCGCTAGCGGGGAAGGGGAGACCCAGTACTTC
TRBD1,.,TRBV11-2,TRBJ2-2,CASSPRDRGPNTGELFF,TGTGCCAGCAGCCCTAGAGACAGGGGGCCGAACACCGGGGAGCTGTTTTTT
TRBD2,.,TRBV28,TRBJ2-1,CASSLTSGGVNEQFF,TGTGCCAGCAGCCTGACTAGCGGGGGAGTCAATGAGCAGTTCTTC
.,.,TRBV3-1/TRBV3-2,TRBJ2-1,CASSQDSAYNEQFF,TGTGCCAGCAGCCAAGACAGCGCCTACAATGAGCAGTTCTTC
TRBD2,.,TRBV5-1,TRBJ2-1,CASSLAGLAGEVEQFF,TGCGCCAGCAGCTTGGCCGGGCTAGCGGGAGAGGTTGAGCAGTTCTTC
.,.,TRBV6-4,TRBJ1-1,CASSDSSRGTEAFF,TGTGCCAGCAGTGACTCGAGCAGAGGCACTGAAGCTTTCTTT
.,.,TRBV6-6,TRBJ2-7,CASSSELSLSYEQYF,TGTGCCAGCAGTTCGGAGCTTTCGTTATCCTACGAGCAGTACTTC
TRBD2,.,TRBV5-5,TRBJ2-1,CASSYREVLYNEQFF,TGTGCCAGCAGCTACCGGGAGGTCCTCTACAATGAGCAGTTCTTC
.,.,TRBV5-1,TRBJ1-3,CASSYGGSGNTIYF,TGCGCCAGCAGCTACGGGGGGTCAGGAAACACCATATATTTT
.,.,TRBV5-1,TRBJ1-1,CASSSTQGTEAFF,TGCGCCAGCAGCTCGACTCAGGGCACTGAAGCTTTCTTT
.,.,TRBV5-5,TRBJ1-3,CASSLAPSGVSGNTIYF,TGTGCCAGCAGCTTGGCTCCGTCAGGCGTCTCTGGAAACACCATATATTTT
.,few,TRBV6-6,TRBJ1-3,CAIHSGNTIYF,TGTGCCATCCACTCTGGAAACACCATATATTTT
TRBD2,.,TRBV10-1,TRBJ2-1,CASSERASGRSYNEQFF,TGCGCCAGCAGTGAGAGGGCTAGCGGGAGATCCTACAATGAGCAGTTCTTC
.,.,TRBV5-5,TRBJ1-1,CASSTPGREEAFF,TGTGCCAGCAGCACCCCAGGGAGGGAGGAAGCTTTCTTT
TRBD1,.,TRBV3-1/TRBV3-2,TRBJ2-7,CASSQDPGGEQYF,TGTGCCAGCAGCCAAGACCCAGGGGGCGAGCAGTACTTC
.,.,TRBV10-3,TRBJ2-3,CAIGGGTDTQYF,TGTGCCATCGGCGGGGGCACAGATACGCAGTATTTT
.,.,TRBV27,TRBJ1-1,CASSWTAMNTEAFF,TGTGCCAGCAGTTGGACAGCTATGAACACTGAAGCTTTCTTT